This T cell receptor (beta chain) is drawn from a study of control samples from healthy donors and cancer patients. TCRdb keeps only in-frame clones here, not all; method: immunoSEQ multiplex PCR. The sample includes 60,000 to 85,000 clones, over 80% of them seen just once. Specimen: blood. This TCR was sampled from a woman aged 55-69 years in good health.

The CDR3 DNA follows: TGTGCCAGTACTAGCGGGGCGTCCTACGAGCAGTACTTC. Translation: CASTSGASYEQYF. The rearrangement uses TRBV27 and TRBJ2-7, with 10 bases matching TRBD2. CDR1 is MNHEY, CDR2 SMNVEV, per germline (reference sequence). V gave up 9 bases and J gave up 1 base; unmatched junction bases: 3. The CDR3 contains 13 residues.